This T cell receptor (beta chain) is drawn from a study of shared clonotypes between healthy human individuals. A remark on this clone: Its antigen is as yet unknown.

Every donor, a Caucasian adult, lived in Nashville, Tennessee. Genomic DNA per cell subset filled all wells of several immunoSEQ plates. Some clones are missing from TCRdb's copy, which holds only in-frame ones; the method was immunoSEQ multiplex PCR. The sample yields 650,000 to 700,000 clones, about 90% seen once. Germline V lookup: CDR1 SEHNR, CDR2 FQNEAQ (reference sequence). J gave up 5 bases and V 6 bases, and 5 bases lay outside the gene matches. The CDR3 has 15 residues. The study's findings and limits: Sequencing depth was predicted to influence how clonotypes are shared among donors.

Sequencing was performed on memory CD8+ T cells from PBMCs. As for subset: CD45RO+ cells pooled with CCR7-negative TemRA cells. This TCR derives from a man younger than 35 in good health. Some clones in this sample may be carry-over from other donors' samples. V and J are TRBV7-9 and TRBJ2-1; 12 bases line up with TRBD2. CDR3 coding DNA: TGTGCCAGCAGTCCTAGCGGGGGGGAAGACAATGAGCAGTTCTTC. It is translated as CASSPSGGEDNEQFF.